Below, 10 T cell receptor beta chains from the same sample are listed, as sequenced in a study of CD8 T cells in ankylosing spondylitis. TCRdb analysed the 5' RACE reads with MiXCR anew, one entry per CDR3 protein. Seen here are 80,000 to 90,000 distinct CDR3 sequences, 25% to 35% observed once, and the top ten hold less than 60%. Sequenced sample: blood, either unsorted or a sorted T cell fraction (not recorded which). The receptor set was obtained from a male donor with ankylosing spondylitis or in good health (not recorded which).

This clonotype appeared once. The chain couples TRBV29-1 to TRBJ1-2; D unclear. The CDR3 is 12 amino acids. Germline CDR1 is SQVTM and CDR2 is ANQGSEA. The V end lost 4 bases, the J end lost 5 bases, and 11 bases lay between the germline ends. Here the CDR3 DNA reads TGCAGCGTTGGAGAGGCCGATTATGGCTACACCTTC. This encodes CSVGEADYGYTF.

The V gene is TRBV18, the J gene TRBJ1-5, with TRBD1 matching 7 bases. The length of the CDR3 is 16 residues. Germline assignment: CDR1 KGHSH and CDR2 LQKENI. V was pared by 3 bases and J by 0 bases, with 5 bases of the junction left unmatched. The CDR3 DNA reads as TGTGCCAGCTCACCCAGTGACAGGGCTAGCAATCAGCCCCAGCATTTT. Protein product: CASSPSDRASNQPQHF.

The V call is TRBV28, the J call TRBJ2-7, with 10 bases lining up with TRBD2. J lost 7 bases, V lost 5 bases, and 2 bases had no gene match. Germline loops: CDR1 MDHEN, CDR2 SYDVKM. The CDR3 has 12 amino acids. The CDR3 spells CASSPGLAEQYV. DNA of the CDR3: TGTGCCAGCAGTCCGGGACTAGCGGAGCAGTACGTC.

This clonotype was observed a handful of times. The genes are TRBV12-3 or TRBV12-4 and TRBJ1-5; D unclear. Trimming left V 7 bases short and J 1 base short, with 14 bases between. The CDR3 contains 15 residues. The CDR3 spells CASKDGRSSNQPQHF. The CDR3 DNA is TGTGCCAGCAAAGATGGGCGGTCGAGCAATCAGCCCCAGCATTTT.

J is TRBJ1-1 and V is TRBV7-3; D might be TRBD1 (6 bases). Trimming shortened V by 6 bases and J by 3 bases, and 11 bases separated the two germline ends. The CDR3 has 13 amino acids. CDR1 SGHTA and CDR2 FQGTGA come from the germline V gene. CDR3 region: CASRDSEYTEAFF. In DNA, the CDR3 is TGTGCCAGCAGGGACAGTGAATACACTGAAGCTTTCTTT.

V gene TRBV11-2 combines with J gene TRBJ2-1; 15 bases map to TRBD2. CDR3 length: 15 residues. Per germline, CDR1 SGHAT and CDR2 FQNNGV. With V trimmed by 4 bases and J by 12 bases, 7 bases remained unmatched. As DNA, the CDR3 is TGTGCCAGCAGCTCCTGGACTAGCGGGAGGGCCGTGCAGTTCTTC. The encoded protein is CASSSWTSGRAVQFF.

The chain uses TRBV20-1 and TRBJ1-1, with D tentatively TRBD1 (5 bases). Germline V CDR1 and CDR2: DFQATT, SNEGSKA (reference sequence). CDR3 length: 12 residues. V lost 7 bases and J lost 1, with 10 bases in between. The CDR3 DNA reads TGCAGTGTGGGGGGGACGAACACTGAAGCTTTCTTT. It specifies CSVGGTNTEAFF.

The chain employs TRBV27 and TRBJ2-7, with 9 bases lining up with TRBD1. The germline V gene has CDR1 MNHEY and CDR2 SMNVEV (reference sequence). With 8 bases clipped from V and 3 bases from J, the junction kept 8 bases outside the gene matches. The CDR3 is 14 amino acids. CDR3: CASRRDRDHYEQYV. The CDR3 DNA reads TGTGCCAGCCGCCGGGACAGGGACCACTACGAGCAGTACGTC.

This clonotype was detected only a few times. V is TRBV29-1 and J is TRBJ1-5, with unresolved D. The CDR3 is 12 amino acids. Germline V CDR1 and CDR2: SQVTM, ANQGSEA. Between the trimmed V and J ends, which lost 5 bases and 3 bases, there was a span of 8 bases. The CDR3 loop is CSVRGYNQPQHF. The CDR3 DNA is TGCAGCGTTCGTGGATACAATCAGCCCCAGCATTTT.

This clonotype was picked up many times. The chain uses TRBV5-5 and TRBJ2-5; 9 bases are a match to TRBD1. CDR3 length equals 14 residues. Germline V CDR1 and CDR2: SGHKS, YYEKEE (reference sequence). V lost 4 bases to trimming and J lost 3 bases; unmatched junction nucleotides: 4. The CDR3 DNA sequence: TGTGCCAGCAGCACAAGGACAGGGGAAGAGACCCAGTACTTC. This sequence encodes CASSTRTGEETQYF.